These 12 T cell receptor beta chains were all obtained from the same sample, sequenced in a study of OX40 agonist ivuxolimab in advanced cancers. The repertoire was sequenced with immunoSEQ multiplex PCR; TCRdb's copy has only in-frame clones and lacks some. In the table there are about 67,000 clones, 85% to 95% of which are singletons. This material consisted of CD4+ or CD8+ T cells sorted from blood, taken in a trial of the OX40 agonist ivuxolimab. The receptors here all came from an adult with an advanced solid tumor such as melanoma, head and neck, liver or kidney cancer.

This chain connects TRBV7-3 to TRBJ2-1; D may correspond to TRBD1 or TRBD2 (5 bases each). Trimming stripped 2 bases from V and 4 bases from J, with 12 bases between. The CDR3 is made up of 15 amino acids. Germline CDR1 and CDR2: SGHTA and FQGTGA. The CDR3 protein is CASSLVRGPYNEQFF. The DNA of the CDR3 is TGTGCCAGCAGCTTAGTGAGGGGTCCGTACAATGAGCAGTTCTTC.

The CDR3 protein is CASGPSGRVDEQFF. CDR3 DNA: TGTGCCAGCGGCCCTAGCGGGAGGGTAGATGAGCAGTTCTTC. The chain combines TRBV9 with TRBJ2-1; TRBD2 agrees at 12 bases. The CDR3 is 14 residues long. CDR1 is SGDLS and CDR2 is YYNGEE in the germline V gene. V lost 7 bases, J lost 8 bases, and 7 bases stayed unmatched.

This rearrangement joins TRBV29-1 to TRBJ1-2, with D perhaps matching TRBD1 (6 bases). The CDR3 consists of 12 residues. Per germline, CDR1 SQVTM and CDR2 ANQGSEA. V lost 4 bases and J lost 7, with 13 bases in between. The CDR3 DNA follows: TGCAGCGTTGTCGGGGGCGTGAGTGGCTACACCTTC. This encodes CSVVGGVSGYTF.

V is TRBV14 and J is TRBJ2-5; D may be TRBD1 (6 bases). The CDR3 runs 18 residues. CDR1 and CDR2 (germline): SGHDN, FVKESK. V lost 0 bases and J 4 bases, leaving 21 bases between the germline ends. The CDR3 coding sequence is TGTGCCAGCAGCCAAGACTTCAGGGGCATACTAACCTCAGAGACCCAGTACTTC. It is translated as CASSQDFRGILTSETQYF.

This chain uses TRBV9 with TRBJ2-1; 13 nucleotides agree with TRBD2. The CDR3 runs to 15 residues. V shed 4 bases, J shed 8 bases, and the junction held 6 bases outside the gene matches. CDR1 is SGDLS and CDR2 is YYNGEE in the germline V gene. The CDR3 DNA reads as TGTGCCAGCAGCATAACCGGGACTAGCGGGGATGAGCAGTTCTTC. This translates into CASSITGTSGDEQFF.

J is TRBJ2-7 and V is TRBV29-1, with TRBD2 identical over 9 bases. This CDR3 region has 14 residues. Germline CDR1 is SQVTM and CDR2 is ANQGSEA. V lost 5 bases to trimming and J lost 1 base; unmatched junction nucleotides: 6. CDR3 residues: CSVITTSGSYEQYF. The CDR3 coding sequence is TGCAGCGTTATAACGACTAGCGGATCCTACGAGCAGTACTTC.

This clone was seen only once. This chain links TRBV5-4 with TRBJ2-3; D is undetermined. The CDR3 loop spans 15 amino acids. Germline V lookup: CDR1 SGHNT, CDR2 YYREEE (reference sequence). The ends were cut back, 4 bases at V and 2 bases at J, with 14 bases in the middle. The CDR3 spells CASSAYLLNTDTQYF. The CDR3 DNA reads as TGTGCCAGCAGCGCTTATCTTCTAAACACAGATACGCAGTATTTT.

The V and J genes are TRBV7-9 and TRBJ2-7, with 12 bases matching TRBD2. CDR1 is SEHNR, CDR2 FQNEAQ, per germline (reference sequence). V lost 4 bases, J lost 4 bases, and 5 bases stayed unmatched. The CDR3 runs to 15 residues. CDR3 region: CASSSRLAGEYEQYF. The CDR3 DNA follows: TGTGCCAGCAGCTCCAGACTAGCGGGAGAATACGAGCAGTACTTC.

This clone was counted only a few times. V is TRBV7-9 and J is TRBJ2-5, with D possibly being TRBD1 or TRBD2 (6 bases each). V shed 4 bases and J shed 3 bases, with 15 bases lying between them. The CDR3 runs 15 residues. CDR1 is SEHNR, CDR2 FQNEAQ, per germline (reference sequence). The CDR3 sequence is CASSSRRGAEETQYF. DNA of the CDR3: TGTGCCAGCAGCTCCAGGAGGGGGGCGGAAGAGACCCAGTACTTC. The full variable domain, with the rest looked up from reference TRBV7-9 and TRBJ2-5, is DTGVSQNPRHKITKRGQNVTFRCDPISEHNRLYWYRQTLGQGPEFLTYFQNEAQLEKSRLLSDRFSAERPKGSFSTLEIQRTEQGDSAMYLCASSSRRGAEETQYFGPGTRLLVL.

The sample holds one count of this clone. This chain uses TRBV5-1 with TRBJ1-1, with D maybe TRBD1 (5 bases). The germline V gene has CDR1 SGHRS and CDR2 YFSETQ. The CDR3 is made up of 14 amino acids. V was pared by 4 bases and J by 1 base, with 11 bases between. This chain's CDR3 is CASSLGTGNTEAFF. The DNA of the CDR3 is TGCGCCAGCAGCCTTGGGACGGGGAACACTGAAGCTTTCTTT.

The chain joins TRBV6-1 to TRBJ1-1; 8 bases are shared with TRBD1. This CDR3 comprises 15 residues. Germline V gene lookup returns CDR1 MNHNS and CDR2 SASEGT. The V and J ends lost 2 bases and 3 bases, in that order; junction bases with no gene match: 5. The chain's CDR3 is CASSEWTGRDTEAFF. In nucleotides, the CDR3 is TGTGCCAGCAGTGAATGGACAGGGAGGGACACTGAAGCTTTCTTT.

This sequence joins TRBV28 and TRBJ1-1; D gene uncertain. Trimming shortened V by 1 base and J by 3 bases, and 9 bases separated the two germline ends. Germline CDR1 and CDR2: MDHEN and SYDVKM. CDR3 size: 14 residues. The CDR3 protein is CASSLSTPDTEAFF. CDR3 nucleotide sequence: TGTGCCAGCAGTTTATCGACTCCCGACACTGAAGCTTTCTTT.